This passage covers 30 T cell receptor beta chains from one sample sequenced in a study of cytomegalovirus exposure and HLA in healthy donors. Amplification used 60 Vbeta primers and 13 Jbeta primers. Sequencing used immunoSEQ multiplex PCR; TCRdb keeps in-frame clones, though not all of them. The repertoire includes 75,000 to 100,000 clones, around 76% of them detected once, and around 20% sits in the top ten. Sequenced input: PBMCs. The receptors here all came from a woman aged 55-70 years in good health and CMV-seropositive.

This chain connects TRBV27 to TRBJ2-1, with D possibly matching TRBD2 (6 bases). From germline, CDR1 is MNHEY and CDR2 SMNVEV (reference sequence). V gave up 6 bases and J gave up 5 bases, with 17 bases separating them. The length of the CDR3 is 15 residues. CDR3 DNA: TGTGCCAGCAGCCTGCGGGGTTGGGCCCACAATGAGCAGTTCTTC. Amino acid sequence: CASSLRGWAHNEQFF.

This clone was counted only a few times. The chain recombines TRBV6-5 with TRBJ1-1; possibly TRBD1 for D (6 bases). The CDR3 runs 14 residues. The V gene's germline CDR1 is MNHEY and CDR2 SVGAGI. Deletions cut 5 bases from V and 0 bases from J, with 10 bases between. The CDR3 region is CASSPQGLNTEAFF. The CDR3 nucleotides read TGTGCCAGCAGTCCACAGGGACTGAACACTGAAGCTTTCTTT.

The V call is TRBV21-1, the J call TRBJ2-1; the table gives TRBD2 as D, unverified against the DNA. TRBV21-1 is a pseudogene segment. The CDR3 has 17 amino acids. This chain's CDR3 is CASSKECGAGEGNEQFF. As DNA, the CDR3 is TGTGCCAGCAGCAAAGAGTGCGGAGCGGGAGAGGGGAATGAGCAGTTCTTC.

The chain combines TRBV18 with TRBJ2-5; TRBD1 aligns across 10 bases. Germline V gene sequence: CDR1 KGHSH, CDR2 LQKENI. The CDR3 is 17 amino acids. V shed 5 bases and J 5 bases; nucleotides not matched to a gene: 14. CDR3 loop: CASSKTVGQGNLETQYF. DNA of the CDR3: TGTGCCAGCTCAAAAACGGTGGGACAGGGGAATTTGGAGACCCAGTACTTC.

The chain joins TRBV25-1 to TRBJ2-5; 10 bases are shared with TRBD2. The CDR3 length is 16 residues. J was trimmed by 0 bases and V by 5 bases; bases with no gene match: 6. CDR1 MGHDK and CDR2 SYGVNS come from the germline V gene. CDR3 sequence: CASSPGLAEHQETQYF. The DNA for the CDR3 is TGTGCCAGCAGTCCAGGACTAGCGGAGCACCAAGAGACCCAGTACTTC.

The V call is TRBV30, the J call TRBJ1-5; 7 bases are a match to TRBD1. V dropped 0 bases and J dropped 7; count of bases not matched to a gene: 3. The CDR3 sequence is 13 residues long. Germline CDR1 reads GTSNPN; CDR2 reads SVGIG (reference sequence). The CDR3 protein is CAWSVQGRQPQHF. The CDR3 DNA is TGTGCCTGGAGTGTACAGGGGAGGCAGCCCCAGCATTTT.

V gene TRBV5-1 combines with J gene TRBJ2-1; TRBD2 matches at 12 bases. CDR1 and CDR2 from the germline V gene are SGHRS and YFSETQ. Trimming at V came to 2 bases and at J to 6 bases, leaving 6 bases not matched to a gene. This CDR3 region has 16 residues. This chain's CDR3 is CASSFPRLAGANEQFF. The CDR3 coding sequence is TGCGCCAGCAGCTTTCCTCGACTAGCGGGAGCCAATGAGCAGTTCTTC.

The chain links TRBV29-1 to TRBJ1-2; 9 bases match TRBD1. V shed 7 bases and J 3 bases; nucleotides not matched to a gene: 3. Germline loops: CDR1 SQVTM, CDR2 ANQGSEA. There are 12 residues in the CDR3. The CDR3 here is CSAWDRDYGYTF. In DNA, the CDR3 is TGCAGCGCCTGGGACAGGGACTATGGCTACACCTTC.

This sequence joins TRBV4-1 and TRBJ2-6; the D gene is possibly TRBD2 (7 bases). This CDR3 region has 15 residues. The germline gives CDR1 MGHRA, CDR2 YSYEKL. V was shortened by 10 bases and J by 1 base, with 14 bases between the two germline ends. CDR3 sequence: CATWGGASGANVLTF. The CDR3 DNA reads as TGCGCCACCTGGGGGGGGGCGTCTGGGGCCAACGTCCTGACTTTC.

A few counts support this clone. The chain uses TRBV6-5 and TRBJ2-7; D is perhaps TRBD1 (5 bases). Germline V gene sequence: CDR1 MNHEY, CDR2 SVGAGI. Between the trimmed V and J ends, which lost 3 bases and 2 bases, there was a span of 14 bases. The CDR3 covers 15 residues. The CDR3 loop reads CASSYYRTRTYEQYF. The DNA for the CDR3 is TGTGCCAGCAGTTATTACAGGACGAGGACCTACGAGCAGTACTTC.

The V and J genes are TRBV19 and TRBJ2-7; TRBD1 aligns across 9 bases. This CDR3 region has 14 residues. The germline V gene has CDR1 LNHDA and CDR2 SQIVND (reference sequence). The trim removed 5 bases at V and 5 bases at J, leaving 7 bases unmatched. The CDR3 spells CASSATGGSHEQYF. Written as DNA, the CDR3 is TGTGCCAGTAGTGCGACAGGGGGGTCCCACGAGCAGTACTTC.

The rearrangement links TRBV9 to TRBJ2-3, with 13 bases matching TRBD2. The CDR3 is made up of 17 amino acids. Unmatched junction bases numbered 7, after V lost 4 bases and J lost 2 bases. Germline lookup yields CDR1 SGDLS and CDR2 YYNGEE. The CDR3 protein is CASSHRLAGGFTDTQYF. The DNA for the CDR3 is TGTGCCAGCAGCCATAGACTAGCGGGAGGTTTCACAGATACGCAGTATTTT.

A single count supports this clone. The CDR3 coding sequence is TGTGCCAGCAGCTTTGAGCGGGGGCCTTATGGCTACACCTTC. It codes for CASSFERGPYGYTF. The chain combines TRBV7-9 with TRBJ1-2; D may be TRBD1 (6 bases). Germline V lookup: CDR1 SEHNR, CDR2 FQNEAQ (reference sequence). Trimming took off 3 bases at V and 5 bases at J, with 13 bases between the two ends. The length of the CDR3 is 14 residues. The variable domain in full, completed from reference TRBV7-9 and TRBJ1-2, reads DTGVSQNPRHKITKRGQNVTFRCDPISEHNRLYWYRQTLGQGPEFLTYFQNEAQLEKSRLLSDRFSAERPKGSFSTLEIQRTEQGDSAMYLCASSFERGPYGYTFGSGTRLTVV.

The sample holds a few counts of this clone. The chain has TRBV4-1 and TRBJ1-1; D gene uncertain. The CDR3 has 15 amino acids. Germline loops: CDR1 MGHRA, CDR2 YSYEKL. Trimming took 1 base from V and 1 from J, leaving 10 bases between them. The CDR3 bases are TGCGCCAGCAGCCAAGCTCCTAGAGCGAACACTGAAGCTTTCTTT. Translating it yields CASSQAPRANTEAFF.

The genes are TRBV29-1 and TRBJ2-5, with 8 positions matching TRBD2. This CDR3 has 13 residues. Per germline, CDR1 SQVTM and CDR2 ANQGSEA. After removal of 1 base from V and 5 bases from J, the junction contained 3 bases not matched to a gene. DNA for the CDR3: TGCAGCGTTGAAGTTTTAGCGGGGGAGACCCAGTACTTC. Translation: CSVEVLAGETQYF.

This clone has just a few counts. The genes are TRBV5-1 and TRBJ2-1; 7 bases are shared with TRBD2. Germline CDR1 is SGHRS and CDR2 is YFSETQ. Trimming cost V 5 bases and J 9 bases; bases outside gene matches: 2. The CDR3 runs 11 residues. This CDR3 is CASRLAGEQFF. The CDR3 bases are TGCGCCAGCAGGTTAGCGGGTGAGCAGTTCTTC.

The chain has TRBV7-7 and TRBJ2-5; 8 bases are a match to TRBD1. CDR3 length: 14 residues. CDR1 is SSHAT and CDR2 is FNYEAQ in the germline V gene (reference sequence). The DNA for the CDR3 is TGTGCTAGCGGCGGACAGGGTGGATTGGAGACCCAGTACTTC. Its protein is CASGGQGGLETQYF.

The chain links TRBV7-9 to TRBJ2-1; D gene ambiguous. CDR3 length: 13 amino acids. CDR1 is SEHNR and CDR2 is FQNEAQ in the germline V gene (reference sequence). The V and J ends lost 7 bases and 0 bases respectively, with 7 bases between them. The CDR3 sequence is CASKTDSYNEQFF. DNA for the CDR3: TGTGCCAGCAAAACAGACTCCTACAATGAGCAGTTCTTC.

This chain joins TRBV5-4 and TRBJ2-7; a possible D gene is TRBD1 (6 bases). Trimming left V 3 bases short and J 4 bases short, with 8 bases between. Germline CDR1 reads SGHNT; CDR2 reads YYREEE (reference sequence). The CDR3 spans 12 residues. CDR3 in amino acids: CASSYDRYEQYF. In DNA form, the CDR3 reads TGTGCCAGCAGCTACGACAGGTACGAGCAGTACTTC.

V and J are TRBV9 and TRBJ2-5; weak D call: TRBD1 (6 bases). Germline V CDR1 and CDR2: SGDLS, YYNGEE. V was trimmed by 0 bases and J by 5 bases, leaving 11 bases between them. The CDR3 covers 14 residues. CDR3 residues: CASSVAGGFETQYF. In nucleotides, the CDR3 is TGTGCCAGCAGCGTAGCTGGGGGCTTCGAGACCCAGTACTTC.

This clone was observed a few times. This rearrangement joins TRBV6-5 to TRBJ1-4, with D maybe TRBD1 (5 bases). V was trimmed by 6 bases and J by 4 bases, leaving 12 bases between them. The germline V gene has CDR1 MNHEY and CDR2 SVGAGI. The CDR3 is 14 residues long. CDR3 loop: CASRGVGINEKLFF. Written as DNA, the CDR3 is TGTGCCAGCAGAGGGGTAGGGATTAATGAAAAACTGTTTTTT.

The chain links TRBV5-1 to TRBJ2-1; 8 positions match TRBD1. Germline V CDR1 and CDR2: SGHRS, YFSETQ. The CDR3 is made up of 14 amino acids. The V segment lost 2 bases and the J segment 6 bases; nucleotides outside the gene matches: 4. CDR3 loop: CASSLNTGGNEQFF. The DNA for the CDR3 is TGCGCCAGCAGCTTAAATACAGGGGGCAATGAGCAGTTCTTC.

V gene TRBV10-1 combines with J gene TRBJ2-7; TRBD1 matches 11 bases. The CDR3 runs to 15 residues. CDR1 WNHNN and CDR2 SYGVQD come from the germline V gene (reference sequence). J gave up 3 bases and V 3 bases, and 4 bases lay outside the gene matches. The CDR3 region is CASSDGTGGIYEQYF. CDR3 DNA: TGCGCCAGCAGTGACGGGACAGGGGGTATCTACGAGCAGTACTTC.

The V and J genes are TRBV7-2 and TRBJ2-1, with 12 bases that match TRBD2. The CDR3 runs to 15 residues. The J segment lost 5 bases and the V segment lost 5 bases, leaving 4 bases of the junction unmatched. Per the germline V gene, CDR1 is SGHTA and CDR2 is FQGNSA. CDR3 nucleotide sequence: TGTGCCAGCAGCCCACGACTAGCGGGGGACAATGAGCAGTTCTTC. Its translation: CASSPRLAGDNEQFF.

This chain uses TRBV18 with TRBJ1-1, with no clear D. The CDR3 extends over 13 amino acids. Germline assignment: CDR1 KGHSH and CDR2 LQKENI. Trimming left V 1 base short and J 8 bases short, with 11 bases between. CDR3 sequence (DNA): TGTGCCAGCTCACCACTACGGGATTTAGAAGCTTTCTTT. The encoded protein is CASSPLRDLEAFF.

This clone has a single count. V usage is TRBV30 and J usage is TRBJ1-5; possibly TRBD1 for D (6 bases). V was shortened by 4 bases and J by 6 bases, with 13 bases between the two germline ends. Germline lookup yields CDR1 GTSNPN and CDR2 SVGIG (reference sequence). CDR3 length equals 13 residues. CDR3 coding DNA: TGTGCCTGGACGGTCGGGGGGCTTCAGCCCCAGCATTTT. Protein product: CAWTVGGLQPQHF.

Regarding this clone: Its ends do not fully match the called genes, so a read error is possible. Here the CDR3 DNA reads TGTTCCAGCAGCCCCCTCCGGGGCGAGCAGTACTTC. Its protein is CSSSPLRGEQYF. The chain recombines TRBV7-9 with TRBJ2-7; tentative D call: TRBD2 (5 bases). The germline V gene encodes CDR1 SEHNR and CDR2 FQNEAQ (reference sequence). The CDR3 covers 12 residues.

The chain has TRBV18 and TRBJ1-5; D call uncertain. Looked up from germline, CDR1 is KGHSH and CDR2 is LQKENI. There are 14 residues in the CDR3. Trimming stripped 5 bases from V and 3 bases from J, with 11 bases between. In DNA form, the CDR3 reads TGTGCCAGCTCAAGGTCGCAGGACAATCAGCCCCAGCATTTT. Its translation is CASSRSQDNQPQHF.

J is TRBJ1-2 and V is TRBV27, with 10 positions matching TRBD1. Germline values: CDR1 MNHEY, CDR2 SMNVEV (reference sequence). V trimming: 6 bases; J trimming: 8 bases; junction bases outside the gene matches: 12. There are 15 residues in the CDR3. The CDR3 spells CASRHPGQGSGGYTF. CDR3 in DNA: TGTGCCAGCAGACATCCGGGACAGGGGTCAGGAGGCTACACCTTC.

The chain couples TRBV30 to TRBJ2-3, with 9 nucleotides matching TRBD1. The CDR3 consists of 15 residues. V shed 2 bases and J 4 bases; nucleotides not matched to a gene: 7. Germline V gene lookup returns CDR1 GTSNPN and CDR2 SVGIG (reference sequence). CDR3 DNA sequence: TGTGCCTGGAGTCCCGGACAGGGGACCTCAGATACGCAGTATTTT. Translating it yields CAWSPGQGTSDTQYF.